What follows is one T cell receptor beta chain and its context. Its antigen is currently not known. Base quality data are lacking; no much larger clone is found one base away. The source of the sample is a study of beta chain features in type 1 diabetes (dated by TCRdb to the late 2010s). At the level of the whole study: Mean age, gender distribution, total cell number and subset yield were not different between patients and healthy donors. Across all samples, about 110 million sorted cells were examined, and cell number per subset correlated strongly with RNA yield. In the study, recently diagnosed type 1 diabetes patients and matched healthy donors were compared on the TCRB repertoires of their sorted circulating CD4+ T cell subsets. Regulatory and stem cell-like memory subsets were obtained from only 8 patients and about 8 healthy donors, while naive and central memory subsets were obtained from all 30 or so donors.

The entire isolated RNA was reverse transcribed using the High Capacity cDNA Reverse Transcription Kit, and thus expressed TCRB transcripts were sequenced. Deep immunoSEQ sequencing was performed on naive, central memory and regulatory T cell samples, with an average of roughly 4 million total reads per sample. Sorted cells were lysed in RLT buffer, and RNA was extracted using DNase-treated RNeasy Micro or Mini kits according to cell number. Each cell subset was processed on its own to prevent cross-contamination, while patient and healthy donor samples were processed together. The immunoSEQ multiplex PCR was used to amplify TCRB sequences from cDNA, yielding 87-bp fragments that span the CDR3 region. Sequencing of the amplicons was performed on the Illumina HiSeq platform. The study's processing was this. PCR bias was corrected computationally using synthetic template baselines, and reads within Hamming distance 2 were collapsed, with unmergeable singletons discarded. Reads were aligned against IMGT so that V, D and J genes, CDR3 length and insertions or deletions at six rearrangement sites could be assigned. Clonotype counts were normalized to sorted cell number within each subset before computing true diversity and Gini coefficients with the tcR R package. The overlap coefficient, calculated on TCRB nucleotide sequences, was used to quantify repertoire sharing. TCRdb re-hosts the immuneACCESS table, in-frame sequences only. Its copies lack some clones; in the studies checked, an unresolved V gene accounts for under half of them, and the cause for the rest is not known. V and J calls and clone size are as listed in that table; D and trimming were resolved from the DNA. The sample yields some 190,000 clones; roughly 8% were counted once. The top ten clones comprise approximately 0.54% of the sample.

V is pared back by 2 bases and J by 7 bases, with 10 bases lying between the germline termini. The CDR3, cysteine through phenylalanine, is 12 amino acids long. Only the CDR3 region is kept as DNA, spanning 36 bases read in frame from base 1. CDR1 is given as GTSNPN and CDR2 as SVGIG, both from the germline V gene (reference sequence). From each donor, a single peripheral blood sample of about 110 mL on average was drawn into heparinised tubes. Naive, central memory, regulatory and stem cell-like memory CD4+ T cells were sorted on a BD FACSAria II using a panel including CD45RO, CCR7, CD25, CD127, CD95 and CD27. A purity above 98% was achieved for all sorted populations. PBMCs were isolated right away by Lymphoprep density gradient centrifugation and were stained directly, without culture. Samples were stained and sorted in pairs, with one healthy donor and one patient per experiment, so that batch effects were minimized.

What the study reported, not specific to this receptor: At VDJ recombination sites, patients with type 1 diabetes made fewer insertions and deleted more nucleotides, a pattern implying thymic rearrangement abnormalities. Because small numbers of individuals were included in the HLA sub-analyses, any influence of HLA type on TCRB rearrangement was left unresolved. Shorter templates might have been favored by PCR, but patient and control samples were amplified and corrected together, so both groups would have been affected equally by any skew. The naive, central memory and regulatory TCRB repertoires appeared to resemble one another more closely among patients than among healthy donors. Type 1 diabetes patients showed a moderate but significant shortening of TCRB CDR3 length in all four CD4+ subsets. Sequencing cDNA rather than genomic DNA could over-represent highly expressing activated cells, although activation and CD3 levels did not differ between groups.

The TCR sequence derives from a young man with type 1 diabetes. The V and J genes are TRBV30 and TRBJ2-3, with a weak D call of TRBD1 (6 bases match). The sequenced sample consisted of central memory CD4+ T cells from blood. The CDR3 loop reads CAWSFDRNTQYF. The DNA reads TGTGCCTGGAGTTTCGACAGGAATACGCAGTATTTT.